This TCR beta chain was sequenced during a study of T cell repertoires in cytomegalovirus infection. Study context: Public TCR beta signatures provided an indication of both CMV infection and a matching HLA type.

The CDR3 runs 13 residues. V gave up 5 bases and J gave up 0 bases, with 10 bases separating them. Germline-derived CDR1 and CDR2 are DFQATT and SNEGSKA (reference sequence). Notes on this clonotype: Its target is not known.

General study findings and limits: HLA-C-restricted TCR beta clonotypes specific for CMV led the ex vivo response.

Each CDR3 protein is one row after TCRdb ran MiXCR on the reads. The top ten hold 48% of the sample, which has fewer than 650,000 distinct CDR3 sequences, around 40% seen once. The clonotype was recovered from a human donor in good health (CMV status not recorded). Some clones in this sample may be carry-over from other donors' samples. V and J are TRBV20-1 and TRBJ1-1; D call uncertain. Source: cultured PBMCs, taken from culture after CMV antigen stimulation. CDR3 loop: CSAFDILNTEAFF. In nucleotides, the CDR3 is TGCAGTGCTTTCGACATATTGAACACTGAAGCTTTCTTT.